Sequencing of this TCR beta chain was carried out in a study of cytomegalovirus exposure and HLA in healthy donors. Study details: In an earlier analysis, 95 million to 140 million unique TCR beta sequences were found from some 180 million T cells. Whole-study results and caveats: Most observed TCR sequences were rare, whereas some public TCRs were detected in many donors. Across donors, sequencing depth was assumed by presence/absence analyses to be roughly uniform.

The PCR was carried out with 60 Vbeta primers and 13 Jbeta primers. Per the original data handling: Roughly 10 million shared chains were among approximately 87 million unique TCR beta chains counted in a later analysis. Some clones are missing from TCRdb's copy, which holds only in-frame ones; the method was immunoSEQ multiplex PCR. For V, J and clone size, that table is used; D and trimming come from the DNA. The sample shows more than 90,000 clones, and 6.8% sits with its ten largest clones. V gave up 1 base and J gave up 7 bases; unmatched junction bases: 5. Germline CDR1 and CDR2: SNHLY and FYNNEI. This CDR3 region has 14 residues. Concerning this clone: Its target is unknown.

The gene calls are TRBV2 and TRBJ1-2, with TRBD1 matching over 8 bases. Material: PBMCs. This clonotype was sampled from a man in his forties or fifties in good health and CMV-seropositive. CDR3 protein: CASSEETGVGGYTF. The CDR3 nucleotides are TGTGCCAGCAGTGAAGAGACAGGGGTTGGTGGCTACACCTTC.